These 5 T cell receptor beta chains originate from one sample sequenced in a study of blood T cell repertoires in COVID-19. Data came from immunoSEQ multiplex PCR; TCRdb stores just in-frame clones and leaves some out. Counted here are under 45,000 clones, around 87% occurring once; the ten biggest clones make up roughly a tenth. Sequenced input: peripheral blood. These receptor sequences come from an older man with active COVID-19.

The rearrangement links TRBV7-2 to TRBJ2-1, with 7 bases fitting TRBD2. The CDR3 loop spans 15 amino acids. V was pared by 4 bases and J by 0 bases, with 3 bases of the junction left unmatched. The germline V gene has CDR1 SGHTA and CDR2 FQGNSA. The CDR3 DNA is TGTGCCAGCAGCTCTATAGCGGGCTCCTACAATGAGCAGTTCTTC. Translation gives CASSSIAGSYNEQFF.

In its sample, this clone ranks as medium-sized. Other DNA variants within this sample encode the same CDR3. The chain recombines TRBV28 with TRBJ2-1; 8 bases agree with TRBD1. The CDR3 contains 14 residues. Germline CDR1 and CDR2: MDHEN and SYDVKM. Unmatched junction bases numbered 3, after V lost 4 bases and J lost 4 bases. In DNA, the CDR3 is TGTGCCAGCAGTTCAGGGGGCCCATACAATGAGCAGTTCTTC. It codes for CASSSGGPYNEQFF.

The V call is TRBV5-1, the J call TRBJ2-4, with 8 bases that match TRBD1. From germline, CDR1 is SGHRS and CDR2 YFSETQ. This CDR3 comprises 16 residues. V lost 4 bases and J lost 0; bases outside the gene matches: 6. CDR3 in DNA: TGCGCCAGCAGCCTCCCGACAGGGGTAGCCAAAAACATTCAGTACTTC. This encodes CASSLPTGVAKNIQYF.

This clone was picked up a small number of times. Other nucleotide sequences from this sample produce the same CDR3. The CDR3 here is CASSYGSGATDTQYF. CDR3 sequence (DNA): TGTGCCAGCAGTTACGGTTCGGGAGCCACAGATACGCAGTATTTT. This chain joins TRBV6-5 and TRBJ2-3, with D possibly TRBD2 on 6 matching bases. Germline assignment: CDR1 MNHEY and CDR2 SVGAGI. V lost 2 bases and J 2 bases, leaving 11 bases between the germline ends. The CDR3 sequence is 15 residues long.

V is TRBV27 and J is TRBJ2-2; TRBD2 matches 11 bases. V dropped 6 bases and J dropped 7; count of bases not matched to a gene: 4. This CDR3 has 14 residues. Germline V lookup: CDR1 MNHEY, CDR2 SMNVEV (reference sequence). As DNA, the CDR3 is TGTGCCAGCAGACTAGCGGGAGTCGGCGGGGAGCTGTTTTTT. It is translated as CASRLAGVGGELFF.